This T cell receptor (beta chain) was documented in a study of cytomegalovirus exposure and HLA in healthy donors. Of note for this clone: What it binds is unknown.

Study-level findings and limits: The authors enumerated some 170 TCR beta chains as linked to cytomegalovirus.

PCR involved 60 Vbeta and 13 Jbeta primers. The data were produced by immunoSEQ multiplex PCR, yet TCRdb's version contains in-frame clones alone and is incomplete. This table holds 90,000 to 140,000 clones, about four fifths found once. Trimming removed 0 bases at V and 2 bases at J, with 9 bases between. The CDR3 has 15 amino acids. The germline V gene encodes CDR1 LGHNA and CDR2 YSLEER. This chain uses TRBV4-3 with TRBJ2-3; D call uncertain. The sequenced sample consisted of PBMCs. The source is a man aged 40-49 years in good health and CMV-seronegative. CDR3 in DNA: TGCGCCAGCAGCCAAGATTTTGACTTCACAGATACGCAGTATTTT. Amino acid sequence: CASSQDFDFTDTQYF.